This T cell receptor beta chain was captured by sequencing in a study of beta chain features in type 1 diabetes listed by TCRdb under 2018. Regarding the complete study: Patients and healthy donors did not differ in mean age, gender distribution, total cell number or subset yield. A total of over 95,000,000 sorted cells were examined across all samples, and RNA yield correlated strongly with the number of cells per subset. The study compared the TCRB repertoires of sorted circulating CD4+ T cell subsets in recently diagnosed type 1 diabetes patients with those in matched healthy donors. Regulatory and stem cell-like memory subsets were obtained from only 8 patients and roughly 8 healthy donors, while naive and central memory subsets were obtained from all 30 or so donors. Results the study describes overall, beyond this receptor: Only small numbers of individuals were included in the HLA sub-analyses, which left unresolved whether HLA type had any influence on TCRB rearrangement. A moderate but significant shortening of TCRB CDR3 length was observed in type 1 diabetes patients in all four CD4+ subsets. The naive, central memory and regulatory TCRB repertoires appeared to resemble one another more closely among patients than among healthy donors. Patients with type 1 diabetes made fewer insertions and deleted more nucleotides at VDJ recombination sites, implying thymic rearrangement abnormalities. PCR may preferentially amplify shorter templates, but because patient and control samples were amplified and corrected together, any resulting skew would affect both groups equally. Because cDNA was sequenced instead of genomic DNA, highly expressing activated cells could be over-represented, though the groups showed no difference in activation or CD3 levels.

CDR1 is given as MNHEY and CDR2 as SVGAGI, both from the germline V gene. Trimming costs V 6 bases and J 2 bases, and their ends lie 17 bases apart. The CDR3 covers 15 residues, taking in both the cysteine and the phenylalanine. Just CDR3 DNA is preserved here, 45 bases in frame from base 1. Regarding this clone: Its antigen remains unidentified. No much larger clone exists at a distance of one base, and base qualities are not known.

Each donor gave one peripheral blood draw, averaging approximately 0.11 L, which was collected into heparinised tubes. Naive, central memory, regulatory and stem cell-like memory CD4+ T cells were sorted on a BD FACSAria II using a panel including CD45RO, CCR7, CD25, CD127, CD95 and CD27. All sorted populations exceeded 95% purity. Right away, PBMCs were isolated by Lymphoprep density gradient centrifugation and were stained directly, with no culture step. To minimize batch effects, samples were stained and sorted in pairs, one healthy donor with one patient per experiment. The entire amount of isolated RNA was reverse transcribed using the High Capacity cDNA Reverse Transcription Kit, so the sequenced TCRB transcripts were expressed ones. Deep immunoSEQ sequencing was applied to naive, central memory and regulatory T cell samples, giving an average of approximately 4 million total reads per sample. Sorted cells were lysed in RLT buffer, and RNA was extracted using DNase-treated RNeasy Micro or Mini kits according to cell number. Each cell subset was processed separately to prevent cross-contamination, with patient and healthy donor samples processed together. The immunoSEQ multiplex PCR was used to amplify TCRB sequences from cDNA, yielding 87-bp fragments that span the CDR3 region. Sequencing of the amplicons was done on the Illumina HiSeq platform. Regarding the original processing steps: Synthetic template baselines were used to correct PCR bias computationally, reads within Hamming distance 2 were collapsed together, and singletons that could not be merged were discarded. Reads were aligned against IMGT so that V, D and J genes, CDR3 length and insertions or deletions at six rearrangement sites could be assigned. Within each subset, clonotype counts were normalized to sorted cell number, after which true diversity and Gini coefficients were computed with the tcR R package. Repertoire sharing was quantified using the overlap coefficient calculated on TCRB nucleotide sequences. The immuneACCESS repertoire file appears here via TCRdb, limited to in-frame rearrangements. These files lack a portion of the clones; in checked studies, under half of the deficit traces to unresolved V genes, and the cause of the others is not known. From that table come the V and J calls and clone size; the DNA was used to work out D and trimming. The sample has roughly 150,000 clones on record, around 8% of them singletons. The top ten hold around 0.9% of the sample.

The chain is encoded by TRBV6-5 joined to TRBJ2-7; 5 matching bases give a weak D call of TRBD1. Sequenced input: central memory CD4+ T cells from blood. This TCR was sampled from a woman between 40 and 55 years old with type 1 diabetes. The CDR3 sequence is CASSLQQGRTYEQYF. The DNA reads TGTGCCAGCAGCCTCCAGCAGGGAAGGACCTACGAGCAGTACTTC.